A single sample is the source of the 9 T cell receptor beta chains below, sequenced in a study of OX40 agonist ivuxolimab in advanced cancers. Using immunoSEQ multiplex PCR, the repertoire was profiled, and TCRdb retains in-frame clones only, with some absent. The sample yields about 69,000 clones, 80% to 85% seen once. The sample here was CD4+ or CD8+ T cells sorted from blood, taken in a trial of the OX40 agonist ivuxolimab. The receptors stem from an adult with an advanced solid tumor such as melanoma, head and neck, liver or kidney cancer.

V and J are TRBV15 and TRBJ2-5; D is possibly TRBD1 (6 bases). CDR3 length equals 13 residues. Germline loops: CDR1 LNHNV, CDR2 YYDKDF (reference sequence). V lost 8 bases, J lost 0 bases, and 10 bases lay in between. CDR3 region: CATGRGYQETQYF. The CDR3 DNA sequence: TGTGCCACCGGAAGGGGGTACCAAGAGACCCAGTACTTC.

This sequence joins TRBV14 and TRBJ2-7; tentative D call: TRBD2 (5 bases). Germline assignment: CDR1 SGHDN and CDR2 FVKESK. Deletions cut 1 base from V and 7 bases from J, with 11 bases between. The CDR3 runs 13 residues. CDR3 residues: CASSQVSTGEQYF. Written as DNA, the CDR3 is TGTGCCAGCAGCCAAGTGTCCACGGGGGAGCAGTACTTC.

J is TRBJ1-3 and V is TRBV15; TRBD1 agrees at 7 bases. With 4 bases clipped from V and 0 bases from J, the junction kept 3 bases outside the gene matches. The CDR3 covers 15 residues. The germline V gene has CDR1 LNHNV and CDR2 YYDKDF (reference sequence). The CDR3 here is CATSKGQSSGNTIYF. The CDR3 DNA reads TGTGCCACCAGCAAGGGACAGTCCTCTGGAAACACCATATATTTT.

This clone was detected a few times. The gene calls are TRBV6-5 and TRBJ1-1; D is unclear. Trimming took off 7 bases at V and 4 bases at J, with 13 bases between the two ends. The CDR3 length is 13 residues. Germline CDR1 and CDR2: MNHEY and SVGAGI. The CDR3 DNA reads TGTGCCAGCACCAAGGCGGCTGCCACTGAAGCTTTCTTT. It codes for CASTKAAATEAFF.

A single count supports this clone. The chain links TRBV28 to TRBJ1-4, with 7 positions matching TRBD1. After removal of 5 bases from V and 3 bases from J, the junction contained 6 bases not matched to a gene. Germline V gene lookup returns CDR1 MDHEN and CDR2 SYDVKM. The CDR3 sequence is 15 residues long. CDR3 in DNA: TGTGCCAGCAGTCCTCTCGGGACAGCTAATGAAAAACTGTTTTTT. Translated, it gives CASSPLGTANEKLFF.

The CDR3 coding sequence is TGTGCCAGCAGCGAACAGGGTTTGAGCAATCAGCCCCAGCATTTT. This encodes CASSEQGLSNQPQHF. The V gene is TRBV2, the J gene TRBJ1-5; perhaps TRBD1 as D (6 bases). This CDR3 has 15 residues. Germline V gene data show CDR1 as SNHLY and CDR2 as FYNNEI. The ends were cut back, 6 bases at V and 1 base at J, with 13 bases in the middle.

This clone was detected only a few times. In nucleotides, the CDR3 is TGTGCCTGGAGTACCAGGGGGAACGGTAGGCAGCCCCAGCATTTT. Translating it yields CAWSTRGNGRQPQHF. The chain combines TRBV30 with TRBJ1-5; 7 bases are shared with TRBD1. CDR1 GTSNPN and CDR2 SVGIG come from the germline V gene (reference sequence). This CDR3 contains 15 residues. V was clipped by 2 bases and J by 7 bases; unmatched bases: 11.

In regard to this clone: Other DNA sequences in this specimen translate into the identical CDR3. The rearrangement joins TRBV2 to TRBJ1-2, with D maybe TRBD1 (6 bases). CDR1 is SNHLY and CDR2 is FYNNEI in the germline V gene. V lost 8 bases, J lost 8 bases, and 15 bases lay in between. The CDR3 covers 12 residues. This chain's CDR3 is CASCKDSQGYTF. CDR3 in DNA: TGTGCCAGCTGTAAGGACAGCCAAGGCTACACCTTC.

The chain uses TRBV28 and TRBJ2-1, with D tentatively TRBD2 (7 bases). V lost 10 bases to trimming and J lost 4 bases, with 17 bases between them. The CDR3 loop spans 14 amino acids. Germline CDR1 reads MDHEN; CDR2 reads SYDVKM. The CDR3 spells CAIGGREIYNEQFF. Written as DNA, the CDR3 is TGTGCCATCGGGGGGCGGGAGATATACAATGAGCAGTTCTTC.